This is a list of T cell receptor beta chains from one sample in a study of cytomegalovirus exposure and HLA in healthy donors. The method was immunoSEQ multiplex PCR; TCRdb's version includes in-frame clones alone and lacks a portion of them. Found here are about 120,000 clones, about four fifths of them singletons; the top ten hold 3% to 5%. Sequencing was performed on PBMCs. Receptor source: a woman younger than 45 in good health and CMV-seronegative. The CDR3 runs from the conserved cysteine through the conserved F or W. The order of the fields is J gene, D gene, V gene, clone size, CDR3 protein, CDR3 DNA. The D gene is left open where the match is weak. Some rows have no size entry. The others give once, few or many, or a class for an expanded clone.

J: TRBJ2-5
D: NA
V: TRBV5-1
size: few
CDR3: CASSPRGYQETQYF
DNA: TGCGCCAGCAGCCCCCGCGGCTACCAAGAGACCCAGTACTTC

J: TRBJ2-1
D: TRBD2
V: TRBV19
size: few
CDR3: CASSGIAGGGDIGQFF
DNA: TGTGCCAGTAGTGGAATAGCGGGAGGGGGGGACATAGGGCAGTTCTTC

J: TRBJ2-3
D: TRBD2
V: TRBV6-6
size: NA
CDR3: CASSYSRLAGADTQYF
DNA: TGTGCCAGCAGTTACTCGAGACTAGCGGGAGCCGATACGCAGTATTTT

J: TRBJ2-7
D: NA
V: TRBV11-2
size: NA
CDR3: CASSLSTYEQYF
DNA: TGTGCCAGCAGCTTATCCACCTACGAGCAGTACTTC

J: TRBJ1-3
D: TRBD1
V: TRBV6-6
size: NA
CDR3: CASSRQGVSSGNTIYF
DNA: TGTGCCAGCAGCCGACAGGGGGTCTCCTCTGGAAACACCATATATTTT

J: TRBJ2-2
D: NA
V: TRBV12-1
size: NA
CDR3: CASSFGDRVWTGELFF
DNA: TGTGCCAGCAGCTTTGGAGACAGGGTATGGACCGGGGAGCTGTTTTTT

J: TRBJ1-4
D: TRBD1
V: TRBV7-8
size: once
CDR3: CASSLDPPGQGANEKPFF
DNA: TGTGCCAGCAGCTTAGATCCCCCGGGACAGGGCGCTAATGAAAAACCGTTTTTT

J: TRBJ1-5
D: NA
V: TRBV11-2
size: NA
CDR3: CASSTGHYSNQPQHF
DNA: TGTGCCAGCAGTACAGGGCACTATAGCAATCAGCCCCAGCATTTT

J: TRBJ2-1
D: NA
V: TRBV7-9
size: NA
CDR3: CASSSGDNEQFF
DNA: TGTGCCAGCAGCTCGGGAGACAATGAGCAGTTCTTC

J: TRBJ2-7
D: TRBD1
V: TRBV6-6
size: NA
CDR3: CASSYPGQGSYEQYF
DNA: TGTGCCAGCAGTTACCCGGGACAGGGTTCCTACGAGCAGTACTTC

J: TRBJ2-3
D: TRBD1
V: TRBV5-4
size: NA
CDR3: CASSLDGDRVTDTQYF
DNA: TGTGCCAGCAGCTTGGATGGGGACAGGGTAACAGATACGCAGTATTTT

J: TRBJ2-1
D: TRBD1
V: TRBV5-4
size: NA
CDR3: CASSSDRGYNEQFF
DNA: TGTGCCAGCAGCTCGGACAGGGGCTACAATGAGCAGTTCTTC

J: TRBJ2-7
D: TRBD2
V: TRBV28
size: NA
CDR3: CASSSASGRFYEQYF
DNA: TGTGCCAGCAGCTCAGCTAGCGGTCGGTTCTACGAGCAGTACTTC

J: TRBJ2-3
D: TRBD2
V: TRBV27
size: NA
CDR3: CASSSLAGEGTDTQYF
DNA: TGTGCCAGCAGTTCCTTAGCGGGTGAAGGGACAGATACGCAGTATTTT

J: TRBJ2-5
D: NA
V: TRBV9
size: NA
CDR3: CASSIRGTQETQYF
DNA: TGTGCCAGCAGCATCCGGGGGACCCAAGAGACCCAGTACTTC

J: TRBJ2-5
D: NA
V: TRBV27
size: once
CDR3: CASSPGQIETQYF
DNA: TGTGCCAGCAGTCCAGGACAAATAGAGACCCAGTACTTC

J: TRBJ1-4
D: NA
V: TRBV4-1
size: once
CDR3: CASSQGGGHRVTNEKLFF
DNA: TGCGCCAGCAGCCAAGGGGGGGGACACAGGGTGACTAATGAAAAACTGTTTTTT

J: TRBJ2-7
D: TRBD2
V: TRBV11-1
size: NA
CDR3: CASSSVAGGGYEQYF
DNA: TGTGCCAGCAGCTCCGTAGCGGGAGGCGGGTACGAGCAGTACTTC

J: TRBJ1-5
D: TRBD1
V: TRBV19
size: NA
CDR3: CASSISRQGSGNQPQHF
DNA: TGTGCCAGTAGTATTTCTAGACAGGGTAGCGGCAATCAGCCCCAGCATTTT

J: TRBJ2-7
D: NA
V: TRBV7-2
size: NA
CDR3: CASSRMTQSSYEQYF
DNA: TGTGCCAGCAGCCGCATGACACAGAGCTCCTACGAGCAGTACTTC

J: TRBJ1-1
D: NA
V: TRBV7-9
size: NA
CDR3: CASSKTGMAEAFF
DNA: TGTGCCAGCAGCAAAACAGGGATGGCTGAAGCTTTCTTT

J: TRBJ2-5
D: NA
V: TRBV29-1
size: NA
CDR3: CSVGQYQETQYF
DNA: TGCAGCGTTGGACAGTACCAAGAGACCCAGTACTTC

J: TRBJ1-5
D: TRBD1
V: TRBV27
size: NA
CDR3: CASSLQGDQPQHF
DNA: TGTGCCAGCAGTTTGCAGGGGGATCAGCCCCAGCATTTT

J: TRBJ2-5
D: NA
V: TRBV6-1
size: NA
CDR3: CASKMGGRETQYF
DNA: TGTGCCAGCAAAATGGGGGGGCGCGAGACCCAGTACTTC

J: TRBJ1-4
D: TRBD1
V: TRBV19
size: once
CDR3: CASRSTGGAEKLFF
DNA: TGTGCCAGTAGGTCGACAGGGGGCGCGGAAAAACTGTTTTTT

J: TRBJ2-5
D: NA
V: TRBV6-1
size: few
CDR3: CASSPRDVRETQYF
DNA: TGTGCCAGCAGTCCCCGGGATGTCAGGGAGACCCAGTACTTC

J: TRBJ2-7
D: TRBD1
V: TRBV28
size: NA
CDR3: CASSVPTGAIYEQYF
DNA: TGTGCCAGCAGCGTACCTACAGGGGCGATCTACGAGCAGTACTTC

J: TRBJ2-3
D: TRBD1
V: TRBV6-6
size: NA
CDR3: CASSYDRGRATDTQYF
DNA: TGTGCCAGCAGTTACGACAGGGGGCGGGCAACAGATACGCAGTATTTT

J: TRBJ2-4
D: NA
V: TRBV6-4
size: NA
CDR3: CASSVLAGPQNIQYF
DNA: TGTGCCAGCAGTGTTTTGGCGGGACCGCAAAACATTCAGTACTTC

J: TRBJ2-7
D: NA
V: TRBV27
size: NA
CDR3: CASSSGQGKYEQYF
DNA: TGTGCCAGCAGTAGTGGGCAGGGGAAGTACGAGCAGTACTTC

J: TRBJ2-1
D: TRBD2
V: TRBV5-1
size: NA
CDR3: CASSLLVSGAHNEQFF
DNA: TGCGCCAGCAGCTTATTAGTGAGCGGGGCGCACAATGAGCAGTTCTTC

J: TRBJ1-5
D: TRBD1
V: TRBV19
size: once
CDR3: CASSIIIQGEQPQHF
DNA: TGTGCCAGTAGTATAATTATTCAGGGGGAGCAGCCCCAGCATTTT

J: TRBJ1-2
D: TRBD1
V: TRBV18
size: few
CDR3: CASSPQGAYGYTF
DNA: TGTGCCAGCTCACCACAGGGGGCGTATGGCTACACCTTC

J: TRBJ2-5
D: TRBD2
V: TRBV7-7
size: NA
CDR3: CASSLGSGGPRETQYF
DNA: TGTGCTAGCAGCTTAGGGTCGGGAGGGCCCCGGGAGACCCAGTACTTC

J: TRBJ1-4
D: TRBD1
V: TRBV5-4
size: NA
CDR3: CASSSIGDRGEKLFF
DNA: TGTGCCAGCAGCTCGATCGGGGACAGGGGTGAAAAACTGTTTTTT

J: TRBJ1-2
D: NA
V: TRBV5-4
size: once
CDR3: CASSLQGPYGYTF
DNA: TGTGCCAGCAGCTTACAGGGACCCTATGGCTACACCTTC

J: TRBJ2-7
D: NA
V: TRBV10-1
size: NA
CDR3: CASSDGGLYEQYF
DNA: TGCGCCAGCAGTGACGGGGGGCTCTACGAGCAGTACTTC

J: TRBJ2-1
D: TRBD2
V: TRBV4-1
size: once
CDR3: CASSRLPGLAGEHEQFF
DNA: TGCGCCAGCAGCCGCTTACCGGGACTAGCGGGAGAACATGAGCAGTTCTTC

J: TRBJ2-7
D: NA
V: TRBV6-1
size: NA
CDR3: CASSEARLVSYEQYF
DNA: TGTGCCAGCAGTGAAGCTCGACTAGTATCCTACGAGCAGTACTTC

J: TRBJ2-7
D: NA
V: TRBV27
size: NA
CDR3: CASRRFFSQGLNPYEQYF
DNA: TGTGCCAGCAGGCGGTTTTTTTCACAGGGCCTAAACCCCTACGAGCAGTACTTC

J: TRBJ2-1
D: TRBD2
V: TRBV5-1
size: NA
CDR3: CASSFSGTTVNEQFF
DNA: TGCGCCAGCAGCTTCTCCGGGACTACCGTCAATGAGCAGTTCTTC

J: TRBJ2-7
D: NA
V: TRBV9
size: few
CDR3: CASSAGSLGSYEQYF
DNA: TGTGCCAGCAGCGCCGGGAGTCTTGGCTCCTACGAGCAGTACTTC

J: TRBJ2-3
D: TRBD2
V: TRBV27
size: NA
CDR3: CASSSSAGGTDTQYF
DNA: TGTGCCAGCAGTTCCTCAGCGGGGGGGACAGATACGCAGTATTTT

J: TRBJ2-5
D: NA
V: TRBV25-1
size: NA
CDR3: CASSETPRETQYF
DNA: TGTGCCAGCAGTGAAACACCGCGGGAGACCCAGTACTTC

J: TRBJ2-1
D: NA
V: TRBV7-2
size: few
CDR3: CASSARAKGSYNEQFF
DNA: TGTGCCAGCAGCGCCAGGGCTAAGGGATCCTACAATGAGCAGTTCTTC

J: TRBJ2-7
D: NA
V: TRBV28
size: NA
CDR3: CASSFSSGSYEQYF
DNA: TGTGCCAGCAGTTTTTCGTCGGGGTCCTACGAGCAGTACTTC

J: TRBJ2-3
D: TRBD2
V: TRBV6-4
size: NA
CDR3: CASSSGSPDTQYF
DNA: TGTGCCAGTTCTAGCGGGAGCCCCGATACGCAGTATTTT

J: TRBJ1-1
D: NA
V: TRBV27
size: NA
CDR3: CASKLRTEAFF
DNA: TGTGCCAGCAAGCTCCGGACTGAAGCTTTCTTT

J: TRBJ2-5
D: NA
V: TRBV5-4
size: NA
CDR3: CASSRDQETQYF
DNA: TGTGCCAGCAGTCGGGACCAAGAGACCCAGTACTTC

J: TRBJ2-5
D: NA
V: TRBV7-8
size: NA
CDR3: CASSFSRDWTGETQYF
DNA: TGTGCCAGCAGCTTCTCCCGGGACTGGACCGGGGAGACCCAGTACTTC

J: TRBJ1-5
D: NA
V: TRBV28
size: once
CDR3: CASSGQFNQPQHF
DNA: TGTGCCAGCAGTGGACAATTCAATCAGCCCCAGCATTTT

J: TRBJ1-5
D: TRBD1
V: TRBV6-5
size: NA
CDR3: CASSPGQGGQPQHF
DNA: TGTGCCAGCAGTCCCGGACAGGGAGGACAGCCCCAGCATTTT

J: TRBJ2-1
D: NA
V: TRBV6-5
size: NA
CDR3: CASSYSVGPYNEQFF
DNA: TGTGCCAGCAGTTACTCTGTGGGGCCCTACAATGAGCAGTTCTTC

J: TRBJ2-1
D: NA
V: TRBV19
size: NA
CDR3: CASCGGPSFFQEQFF
DNA: TGTGCCAGCTGCGGGGGCCCCTCCTTCTTCCAAGAGCAGTTCTTC

J: TRBJ1-1
D: NA
V: TRBV7-2
size: NA
CDR3: CASSLAGQMNTEAFF
DNA: TGTGCCAGCAGCTTAGCGGGACAAATGAACACTGAAGCTTTCTTT